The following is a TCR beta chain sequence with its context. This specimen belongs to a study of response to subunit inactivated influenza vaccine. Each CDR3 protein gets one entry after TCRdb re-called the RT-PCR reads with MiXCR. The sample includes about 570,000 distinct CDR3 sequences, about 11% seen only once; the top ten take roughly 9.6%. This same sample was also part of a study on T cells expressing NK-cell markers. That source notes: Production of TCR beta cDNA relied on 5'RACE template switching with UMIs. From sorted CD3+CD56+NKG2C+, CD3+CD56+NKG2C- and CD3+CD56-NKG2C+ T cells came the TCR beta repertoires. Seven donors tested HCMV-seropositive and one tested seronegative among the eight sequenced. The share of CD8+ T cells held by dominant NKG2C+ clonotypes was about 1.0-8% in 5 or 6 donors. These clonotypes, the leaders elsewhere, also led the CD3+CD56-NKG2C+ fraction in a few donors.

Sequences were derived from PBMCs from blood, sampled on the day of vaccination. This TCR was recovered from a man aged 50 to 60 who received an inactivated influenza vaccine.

This CDR3 is CASSGARDSTDTQYF. In DNA, the CDR3 is TGTGCCAGCAGTGGGGCCCGGGACAGCACAGATACGCAGTATTTT. The chain has TRBV28 and TRBJ2-3, with D perhaps being TRBD1 or TRBD2 (5 bases each). The CDR3 contains 15 residues. Germline-derived CDR1 and CDR2 are MDHEN and SYDVKM. Trimming pared 5 bases from V and 0 bases from J, leaving 12 bases between.